The rows below give T cell receptor beta chains drawn from one sample of a study of T cells in Graves' hyperthyroidism and ophthalmopathy. Using its own MiXCR run on the multiplex PCR reads, TCRdb lists one record per CDR3 protein. The sample contains under 400,000 distinct CDR3 sequences, roughly 18% of which appear only once. The sequencing sample was made of blood. Every receptor here comes from a woman aged 45 to 65 with Graves' hyperthyroidism. CDR3s include the opening cysteine and the closing phenylalanine or tryptophan. A D gene is named only where the DNA matches it firmly. Size is omitted from some rows. Given values are once, few, many or a class for expanded clones.

V gene,clone size,D gene,J gene,CDR3 DNA,CDR3 protein
TRBV11-3,.,.,TRBJ1-1,TGTGCCAGCAGCCAAAGGTTCCCTGAAGCTTTCTTT,CASSQRFPEAFF
TRBV19,.,.,TRBJ2-1,TGTGCCAGTAGTATTTACGGGACGGCAACAACCTACAATGAGCAGTTCTTC,CASSIYGTATTYNEQFF
TRBV4-1,few,.,TRBJ2-2,TGCGCCAGCAGGTCGGCGGGGCCGAACACCGGGGAGCTGTTTTTT,CASRSAGPNTGELFF
TRBV7-3,.,.,TRBJ1-6,TGTGCCAGCAGCTTAATGGGCCCCCTAAATAATTCACCCCTCCACTTT,CASSLMGPLNNSPLHF
TRBV2,.,TRBD2,TRBJ2-3,TGTGCCAGCAGTGAGTTGCTAGCGGGAGGAGATACGCAGTATTTT,CASSELLAGGDTQYF
TRBV3-1,many,TRBD1,TRBJ1-4,TGTGCCAGCAGCCAAGACTCGTCAGGGGGAAATGAAAAACTGTTTTTT,CASSQDSSGGNEKLFF
TRBV12-3/TRBV12-4,.,.,TRBJ1-5,TGTGCCAGCAGCACGTCTATTTGGGGGGATAGCAATCAGCCCCAGCATTTT,CASSTSIWGDSNQPQHF
TRBV18,.,.,TRBJ2-1,TGTGCCAGCTCACCGCTCCAGGGGATTAGCGTAAAATTTATTTTCTTC,CASSPLQGISVKFIFF
TRBV4-2,.,TRBD2,TRBJ2-1,TGTGCCAGCAGCCACGGGACTAGCGGGAGCTATGAGCAGTTCTTC,CASSHGTSGSYEQFF
TRBV11-2,many,.,TRBJ2-5,TGTGCCAGCAGAGACTCGGCAGGGGCAGAAGAGACCCAGTACTTC,CASRDSAGAEETQYF
TRBV9,few,.,TRBJ1-2,TGTGCCAGCAGCGTAGGACTCGCCGGGGGTGGCTACACCTTC,CASSVGLAGGGYTF
TRBV7-3,.,.,TRBJ1-1,TGTGCCAGCAGCCAACGCAGACTCACTGAAGCTTTCTTT,CASSQRRLTEAFF
TRBV6-1,once,TRBD1,TRBJ1-2,TGTGCCAGCAGTGGTGGACAGGGACCATATGGCTACACCTTC,CASSGGQGPYGYTF
TRBV20-1,.,.,TRBJ2-7,TGCAGTGCCAGGGACCCGTGGGGGGAGCAGTACTTC,CSARDPWGEQYF
TRBV7-6,.,TRBD1,TRBJ1-2,TGTGCCAGCAGCTTAGACAGGGGGCTGGATGGCTACACCTTC,CASSLDRGLDGYTF
TRBV5-1,.,TRBD2,TRBJ2-1,TGCGCCAGCAGCTTAGGTCTAGCGGGAGTCTATGAGCAGTTCTTC,CASSLGLAGVYEQFF
TRBV28,few,.,TRBJ2-3,TGTGCGACCTCCTTGGGTCTCGGGGATACGCAGTATTTT,CATSLGLGDTQYF
TRBV2,many,.,TRBJ1-2,TGTGCCAGCAGTGAAGCGGGGGAACATGGCTACACCTTC,CASSEAGEHGYTF
TRBV6-1,many,TRBD2,TRBJ2-3,TGTGCCAGCAGTTCAGGACTAGCCCCGAAAGCAGATACGCAGTATTTT,CASSSGLAPKADTQYF
TRBV18,many,.,TRBJ1-1,TGTGCCAGCTCACCATTGACAGCCTTGAACACTGAAGCTTTCTTT,CASSPLTALNTEAFF
TRBV7-3,few,TRBD1,TRBJ2-1,TGTGCCAGCAGCCGGGACAGGGTTAACAATGAGCAGTTCTTC,CASSRDRVNNEQFF
TRBV6-1,.,.,TRBJ1-1,TGTGCCAGCAGTGAAGGTGAGGGTACTGAAGCTTTCTTT,CASSEGEGTEAFF
TRBV20-1,few,.,TRBJ2-1,TGCAGTGCACCCCGTCAAGGGCCCAATGAGCAGTTCTTC,CSAPRQGPNEQFF
TRBV5-1,once,.,TRBJ1-2,TGCGCCAGCAGCCCCCGGGGCCATAACTATGGCTACACCTTC,CASSPRGHNYGYTF
TRBV11-2,.,TRBD2,TRBJ2-3,TGTGCCAGCAACCCCGCAGCGGGAGCGGCAGATACGCAGTATTTT,CASNPAAGAADTQYF
TRBV28,many,.,TRBJ2-5,TGTGCCAGCAGTTTCGTCCAGGACTACCAAGAGACCCAGTACTTC,CASSFVQDYQETQYF
TRBV2,.,.,TRBJ2-4,TGTGCCAGTTACTCTTTAGCCAAAAACATTCAGTACTTC,CASYSLAKNIQYF
TRBV6-2/TRBV6-3,.,.,TRBJ2-7,TGTGCCAGCAAGTCTAGCGTCAACCACGAGCAGTACTTC,CASKSSVNHEQYF
TRBV6-4,.,TRBD2,TRBJ2-5,TGTGCCAGCAGTGCCCCGGGGAGGGCCCTCGGGGAGACCCAGTACTTC,CASSAPGRALGETQYF
TRBV28,many,TRBD2,TRBJ2-2,TGTGCCAGCAGTTTATCGGGAGGAAAAACCGGGGAGCTGTTTTTT,CASSLSGGKTGELFF
TRBV6-1,few,.,TRBJ1-4,TGTGCCAGCAGTTCGTGGACAGATAATGAAAAACTGTTTTTT,CASSSWTDNEKLFF
TRBV30,.,.,TRBJ2-1,TGTGCCTGGAGTACCAGCGCGGGTGAGCAGTTCTTC,CAWSTSAGEQFF
TRBV11-2,many,.,TRBJ2-7,TGTGCCAGCAGCACGGACAGCTCCTACGAGCAGTACTTC,CASSTDSSYEQYF
TRBV20-1,few,TRBD2,TRBJ2-1,TGCAGTGTCCCTCCGCGGGGGGGAGATGAGCAGTTCTTC,CSVPPRGGDEQFF
TRBV28,.,TRBD1,TRBJ1-6,TGTGCCAGCAGTTTCCTAGTGGGGGGCAGGGGGAATTCACCCCTCCACTTT,CASSFLVGGRGNSPLHF
TRBV20-1,.,.,TRBJ1-1,TGCAGTGCTAGAGTGCGGACTACTGAAGCTTTCTTT,CSARVRTTEAFF
TRBV4-1,.,.,TRBJ2-1,TGCGCCAGCAGCCAAGGCGGAAGGGGTAATGAGCAGTTCTTC,CASSQGGRGNEQFF
TRBV29-1,few,.,TRBJ1-1,TGCAGCGTTGAAGACAGGACGGGAGCTTTCTTT,CSVEDRTGAFF
TRBV19,few,.,TRBJ1-2,TGTGCCAGTAGTATCTGGCCAGCCCAATACTATGGCTACACCTTC,CASSIWPAQYYGYTF
TRBV14,.,.,TRBJ2-5,TGTGCCAGCAGCCGCCGGCGCGGGGAGTACCAAGAGACCCAGTACTTC,CASSRRRGEYQETQYF
TRBV3-1,many,.,TRBJ1-3,TGTGCCAGCAGCCGGACGGCTAGCTCTGGAAACACCATATATTTT,CASSRTASSGNTIYF
TRBV12-3/TRBV12-4,many,.,TRBJ2-3,TGTGCCAGCAGCCCAGAGGCGGCCGGAGATACGCAGTATTTT,CASSPEAAGDTQYF
TRBV7-9,.,.,TRBJ2-7,TGTGCCAGCAGCTTAGGAACAGGGCGCTCCTACGAGCAGTACTTC,CASSLGTGRSYEQYF
TRBV6-1,.,.,TRBJ1-5,TGTGCCAGCGCAAACAGGGTTGGGAATCAGCCCCAGCATTTT,CASANRVGNQPQHF
TRBV30,.,TRBD2,TRBJ2-2,TGTGCCTGGGCCCCGGGACTAGCGGAAACGAACACCGGGGAGCTGTTTTTT,CAWAPGLAETNTGELFF
TRBV3-1,few,.,TRBJ2-6,TGTGCCAGCAGCCAAGCAGGGGCTGGGGCCAACGTCCTGACTTTC,CASSQAGAGANVLTF
TRBV7-9,few,TRBD2,TRBJ2-1,TGTGCCAGTGGACTAGCGGGAGGGGCCTACAATGAGCAGTTCTTC,CASGLAGGAYNEQFF
TRBV3-1,many,TRBD1,TRBJ1-5,TGTGCCAGCAGCCAAGAAGGGGGCCACAATCAGCCCCAGCATTTT,CASSQEGGHNQPQHF
TRBV6-1,many,.,TRBJ1-1,TGTGCCAGCAGTGAGATTTGGGGGGGTCCCACTGAAGCTTTCTTT,CASSEIWGGPTEAFF
TRBV5-1,.,TRBD1,TRBJ1-4,TGCGCCAGCAGCTTTCAGGGGGCCTCTGAAAAACTGTTTTTT,CASSFQGASEKLFF
TRBV15,.,TRBD2,TRBJ2-5,TGTGCCACCAGCAGGCGGACTAGCGGGAGAGGGGAGACCCAGTACTTC,CATSRRTSGRGETQYF